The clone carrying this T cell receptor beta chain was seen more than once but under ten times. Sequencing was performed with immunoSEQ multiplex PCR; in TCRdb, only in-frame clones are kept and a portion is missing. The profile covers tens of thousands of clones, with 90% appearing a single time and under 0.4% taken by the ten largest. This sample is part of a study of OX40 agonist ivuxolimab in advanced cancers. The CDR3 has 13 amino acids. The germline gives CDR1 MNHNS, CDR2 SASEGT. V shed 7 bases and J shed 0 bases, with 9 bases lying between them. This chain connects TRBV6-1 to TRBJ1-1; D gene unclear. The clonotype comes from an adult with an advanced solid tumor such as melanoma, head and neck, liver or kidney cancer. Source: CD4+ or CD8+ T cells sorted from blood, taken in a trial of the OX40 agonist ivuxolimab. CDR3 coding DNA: TGTGCCAGCAACCCCAGCATGAACACTGAAGCTTTCTTT. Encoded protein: CASNPSMNTEAFF.